The 13 T cell receptor beta chains below were found in one sample sequenced in a study of blood T cell repertoires in COVID-19 (dated by TCRdb to about 2020). Library generation was performed with the immunoSEQ multiplex PCR assay. This immuneACCESS table, as held by TCRdb, lists in-frame sequences with V and J called but not all clones. Of the missing ones, under half trace to an unresolved V gene in checked studies; the others have no known cause. The sample table holds around 500,000 clones, of which around 87% were seen once. Of the sample, about 1.7% is held by the ten largest clones. The sample comprised PBMCs or T cells enriched from blood (not recorded which). The receptors here all came from a woman aged 40-49 years who had recovered from COVID-19.

This sequence joins TRBV5-5 and TRBJ1-1, with D unclear. The V end was cut by 5 bases, the J end by 6 bases, with 14 bases between. This CDR3 comprises 13 residues. CDR1 is SGHKS and CDR2 is YYEKEE in the germline V gene (reference sequence). The CDR3 DNA reads as TGTGCCAGCAGTTATGCCTCGGAGGCTGAAGCTTTCTTT. As protein: CASSYASEAEAFF.

This clone occurred once. The CDR3 region is CASSLTSGRIVYEQFF. Written as DNA, the CDR3 is TGTGCCAGCAGCTTGACTAGCGGGAGGATCGTCTATGAGCAGTTCTTC. J is TRBJ2-1 and V is TRBV11-2, with TRBD2 matching over 13 bases. CDR3 size: 16 residues. Losses at the gene ends were 3 bases for V and 8 bases for J; bases not matched to a gene: 7. Looked up from germline, CDR1 is SGHAT and CDR2 is FQNNGV.

V is TRBV18 and J is TRBJ2-3; unclear D gene. This CDR3 region has 15 residues. Trimming removed 1 base from V and 2 bases from J, with 10 bases in between. Germline CDR1 is KGHSH and CDR2 is LQKENI. The CDR3 sequence is CASSPQQEVTDTQYF. The CDR3 coding sequence is TGTGCCAGCTCACCACAGCAGGAAGTCACAGATACGCAGTATTTT.

The rearrangement uses TRBV21-1 and TRBJ2-2; the tabulated D call, TRBD2, remains unverified against the DNA. TRBV21-1 is designated a pseudogene. The CDR3 covers 18 residues. The CDR3 coding sequence is TGTGCCGGTTGTAGGAGGGCCAGGTTTCAAGTCGACACCGGGGAGCTGTTTTTT. Its protein product is CAGCRRARFQVDTGELFF.

This clone was seen more than once but under ten times. The chain employs TRBV6-5 and TRBJ1-2; the D is unclear. The germline gives CDR1 MNHEY, CDR2 SVGAGI. The CDR3 consists of 14 residues. V was trimmed by 5 bases and J by 1 base, leaving 11 bases between them. The CDR3 loop reads CASSPGWNNYGYTF. The CDR3, as DNA: TGTGCCAGCAGTCCCGGGTGGAATAACTATGGCTACACCTTC.

This CDR3 reads CASSPMAVDTGELFF. The CDR3 DNA reads as TGTGCCAGCTCACCTATGGCGGTTGACACCGGGGAGCTGTTTTTT. The rearrangement uses TRBV18 and TRBJ2-2; D not resolved. Between the trimmed V and J ends, which lost 3 bases and 3 bases, there was a span of 11 bases. In germline, CDR1 is KGHSH, CDR2 LQKENI. The CDR3 length is 15 residues.

The V call is TRBV11-2, the J call TRBJ1-1; no clear D. In germline, CDR1 is SGHAT, CDR2 FQNNGV. Trimming stripped 1 base from V and 4 bases from J, with 13 bases between. This CDR3 is built from 15 residues. This CDR3 reads CASSLGAPGGTEAFF. The CDR3 DNA follows: TGTGCCAGCAGCTTAGGCGCACCCGGAGGCACTGAAGCTTTCTTT.

This clone appeared a single time. This chain connects TRBV19 to TRBJ1-4; TRBD1 aligns across 10 bases. Trimming cost V 7 bases and J 2 bases; bases outside gene matches: 7. The CDR3 length is 16 residues. Germline CDR1 LNHDA, CDR2 SQIVND (reference sequence). Here the CDR3 reads CASNADRGPTNEKLFF. The CDR3 coding sequence is TGTGCCAGTAACGCTGACAGGGGGCCTACTAATGAAAAACTGTTTTTT.

The genes are TRBV7-9 and TRBJ2-3; the D is unclear. Trimming took off 3 bases at V and 4 bases at J, with 2 bases between the two ends. Germline-derived CDR1 and CDR2 are SEHNR and FQNEAQ (reference sequence). This CDR3 comprises 11 residues. CDR3 amino acids: CASSFSDTQYF. CDR3 DNA sequence: TGTGCCAGCAGCTTCTCAGATACGCAGTATTTT.

The rearrangement links TRBV7-2 to TRBJ2-7; 13 positions agree with TRBD2. The trim removed 4 bases at V and 7 bases at J, leaving 13 bases unmatched. Germline lookup yields CDR1 SGHTA and CDR2 FQGNSA. The length of the CDR3 is 17 residues. CDR3 loop: CASSSDPGLAGVGEQYF. The CDR3 DNA follows: TGTGCCAGCAGCTCCGATCCCGGACTAGCGGGAGTGGGGGAGCAGTACTTC. The entire variable domain, with the rest obtained from reference TRBV7-2 and TRBJ2-7, is as follows: GAGVSQSPSNKVTEKGKDVELRCDPISGHTALYWYRQSLGQGLEFLIYFQGNSAPDKSGLPSDRFSAERTGGSVSTLTIQRTQQEDSAVYLCASSSDPGLAGVGEQYFGPGTRLTVT.

J is TRBJ2-2 and V is TRBV16, with D perhaps matching TRBD1 (6 bases). V shed 1 base and J shed 6 bases, with 9 bases lying between them. The CDR3 totals 14 residues. Germline CDR1 reads KGHSY; CDR2 reads FQNENV. CDR3 sequence (DNA): TGTGCCAGCAGCCAATTACAGGGCCCCGGGGAGCTGTTTTTT. It encodes CASSQLQGPGELFF.

The V and J genes are TRBV11-3 and TRBJ2-1; TRBD2 matches at 8 bases. Germline trimming cut 6 bases from V and 7 bases from J; bases unmatched to any gene: 8. Germline CDR1 SGHNT, CDR2 YENEEA. This CDR3 region has 14 residues. This chain's CDR3 is CASRGTSRTNEQFF. The DNA for the CDR3 is TGTGCCAGCAGGGGGACTAGTAGGACTAATGAGCAGTTCTTC.

V gene TRBV28 combines with J gene TRBJ1-2; 9 positions match TRBD1. Looked up from germline, CDR1 is MDHEN and CDR2 is SYDVKM. This CDR3 region has 15 residues. J gave up 6 bases and V 4 bases, and 9 bases lay outside the gene matches. The CDR3 reads CASSSHSGQGNGYTF. CDR3 coding DNA: TGTGCCAGCAGTTCCCACTCCGGACAGGGGAATGGCTACACCTTC.